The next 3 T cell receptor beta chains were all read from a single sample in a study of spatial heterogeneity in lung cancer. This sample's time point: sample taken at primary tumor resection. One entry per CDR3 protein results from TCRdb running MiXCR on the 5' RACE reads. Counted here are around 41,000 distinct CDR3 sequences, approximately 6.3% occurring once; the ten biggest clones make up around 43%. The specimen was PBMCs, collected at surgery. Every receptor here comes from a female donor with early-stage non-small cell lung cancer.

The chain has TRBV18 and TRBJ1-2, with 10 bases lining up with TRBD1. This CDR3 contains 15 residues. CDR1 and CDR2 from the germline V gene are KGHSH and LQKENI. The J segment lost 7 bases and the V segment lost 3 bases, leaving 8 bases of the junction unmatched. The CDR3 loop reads CASSPDLTGGIGYTF. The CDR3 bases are TGTGCCAGCTCACCTGATTTGACAGGGGGCATTGGCTACACCTTC.

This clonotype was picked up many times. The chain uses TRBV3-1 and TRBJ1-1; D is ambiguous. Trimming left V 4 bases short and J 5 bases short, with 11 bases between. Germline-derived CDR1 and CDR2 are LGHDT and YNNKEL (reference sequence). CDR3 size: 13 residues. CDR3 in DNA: TGTGCCAGCAGCCCAGCACTGGATACTGAAGCTTTCTTT. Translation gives CASSPALDTEAFF. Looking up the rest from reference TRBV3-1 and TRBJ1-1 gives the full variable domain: DTAVSQTPKYLVTQMGNDKSIKCEQNLGHDTMYWYKQDSKKFLKIMFSYNNKELIINETVPNRFSPKSPDKAHLNLHINSLELGDSAVYFCASSPALDTEAFFGQGTRLTVV.

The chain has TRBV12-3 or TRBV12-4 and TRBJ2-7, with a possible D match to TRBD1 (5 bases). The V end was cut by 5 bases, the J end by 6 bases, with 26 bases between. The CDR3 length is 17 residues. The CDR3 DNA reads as TGTGCCAGCAGTCCCAGCCCCGCGGTAGGGGTAATGGGCGAGCAGTACTTC. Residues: CASSPSPAVGVMGEQYF.